This section outlines one T cell receptor (beta chain) sequence together with its context. Its antigen is currently unknown. The data are from a study of identical twins. The study's findings and limits: Models underestimated TCR alpha sharing (out-of-frame) in monozygotic twins. Cord blood's abundant beta clonotypes had fewer insertions, unlike memory repertoires. For out-of-frame beta sequences, excess twin sharing was weaker.

Template switching added a universal primer site; cDNA carried unique molecular identifiers. MiXCR, applied by TCRdb to the 5' RACE reads, yields one record per CDR3 protein. The table records around 530,000 distinct CDR3 sequences, 13% to 15% of them present only once. Trimming removed 9 bases from V and 4 bases from J, with 22 bases in between. Germline CDR1 is LNHNV and CDR2 is YYDKDF (reference sequence). This CDR3 has 16 amino acids. These same records also appear under a second study, on yellow fever vaccine responses in identical twins.

The sequence derives from a young woman in good health. Sequencing used CD4+ T cells sorted from blood. V gene TRBV15 combines with J gene TRBJ1-5; the D gene is possibly TRBD1 (5 bases). The CDR3 region is CATHLGGVGYNQPQHF. In DNA form, the CDR3 reads TGTGCCACTCACCTTGGGGGGGTTGGTTATAATCAGCCCCAGCATTTT.